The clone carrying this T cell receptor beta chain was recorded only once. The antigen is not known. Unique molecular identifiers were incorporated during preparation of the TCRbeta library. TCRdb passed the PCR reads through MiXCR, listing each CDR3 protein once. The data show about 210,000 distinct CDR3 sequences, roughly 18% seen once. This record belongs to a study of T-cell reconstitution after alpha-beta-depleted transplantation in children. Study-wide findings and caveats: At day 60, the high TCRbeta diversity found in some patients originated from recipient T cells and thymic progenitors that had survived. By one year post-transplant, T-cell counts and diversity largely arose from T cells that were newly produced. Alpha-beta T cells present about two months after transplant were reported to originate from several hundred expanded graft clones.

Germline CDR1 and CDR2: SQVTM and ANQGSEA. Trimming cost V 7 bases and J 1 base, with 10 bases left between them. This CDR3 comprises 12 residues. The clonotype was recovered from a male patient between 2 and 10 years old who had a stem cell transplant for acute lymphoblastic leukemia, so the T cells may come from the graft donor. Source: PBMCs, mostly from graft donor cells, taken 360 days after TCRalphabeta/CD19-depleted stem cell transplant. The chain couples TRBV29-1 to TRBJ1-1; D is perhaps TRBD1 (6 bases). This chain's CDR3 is CSGEGGNTEAFF. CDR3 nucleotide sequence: TGCAGCGGGGAAGGGGGGAACACTGAAGCTTTCTTT. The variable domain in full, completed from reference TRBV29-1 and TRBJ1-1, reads SAVISQKPSRDICQRGTSLTIQCQVDSQVTMMFWYRQQPGQSLTLIATANQGSEATYESGFVIDKFPISRPNLTFSTLTVSNMSPEDSSIYLCSGEGGNTEAFFGQGTRLTVV.